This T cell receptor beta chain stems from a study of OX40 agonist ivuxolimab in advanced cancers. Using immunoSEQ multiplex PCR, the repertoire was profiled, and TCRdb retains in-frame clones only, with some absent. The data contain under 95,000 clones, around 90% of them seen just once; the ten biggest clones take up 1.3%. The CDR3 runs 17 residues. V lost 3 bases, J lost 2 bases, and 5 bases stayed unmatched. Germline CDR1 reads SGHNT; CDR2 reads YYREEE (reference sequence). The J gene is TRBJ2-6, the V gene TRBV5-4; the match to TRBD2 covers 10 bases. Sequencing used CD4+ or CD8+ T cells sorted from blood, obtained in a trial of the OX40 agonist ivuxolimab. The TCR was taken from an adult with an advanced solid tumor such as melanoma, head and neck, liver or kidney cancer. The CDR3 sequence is CASSYPSGSAGANVLTF. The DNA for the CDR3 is TGTGCCAGCAGCTACCCTAGCGGGAGTGCTGGGGCCAACGTCCTGACTTTC. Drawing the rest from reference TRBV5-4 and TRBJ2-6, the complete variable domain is ETGVTQSPTHLIKTRGQQVTLRCSSQSGHNTVSWYQQALGQGPQFIFQYYREEENGRGNFPPRFSGLQFPNYSSELNVNALELDDSALYLCASSYPSGSAGANVLTFGAGSRLTVL.